This note documents a single T cell receptor (beta chain) sequence. In the source study's methods: Reference gene primer amplification gave estimated nucleated cell counts. Produced via immunoSEQ multiplex PCR; TCRdb's table is partial and in-frame only. V, J and clone size reflect that table, while D and trimming were determined from the DNA. The table records about 160,000 clones, approximately 81% of them present only once. Enrolled through a virtual design, the participants were between roughly 18 and 100 years of age and came from about two dozen US areas. This specimen belongs to a study of blood T cell repertoires in COVID-19. Trimming took 5 bases from V and 0 from J, leaving 14 bases between them. The CDR3 has 16 residues. The germline CDR1 and CDR2 sequences are LNHDA and SQIVND (reference sequence).

The sample consisted of PBMCs or T cells enriched from blood (not recorded which). The TCR comes from a man aged 60 to 69 who had recovered from COVID-19. The chain uses TRBV19 and TRBJ1-5; a weak D match, TRBD1 (6 bases). The CDR3: CASSSRGGISNQPQHF. The CDR3 coding sequence is TGTGCCAGTAGTTCCCGAGGGGGTATTAGCAATCAGCCCCAGCATTTT.